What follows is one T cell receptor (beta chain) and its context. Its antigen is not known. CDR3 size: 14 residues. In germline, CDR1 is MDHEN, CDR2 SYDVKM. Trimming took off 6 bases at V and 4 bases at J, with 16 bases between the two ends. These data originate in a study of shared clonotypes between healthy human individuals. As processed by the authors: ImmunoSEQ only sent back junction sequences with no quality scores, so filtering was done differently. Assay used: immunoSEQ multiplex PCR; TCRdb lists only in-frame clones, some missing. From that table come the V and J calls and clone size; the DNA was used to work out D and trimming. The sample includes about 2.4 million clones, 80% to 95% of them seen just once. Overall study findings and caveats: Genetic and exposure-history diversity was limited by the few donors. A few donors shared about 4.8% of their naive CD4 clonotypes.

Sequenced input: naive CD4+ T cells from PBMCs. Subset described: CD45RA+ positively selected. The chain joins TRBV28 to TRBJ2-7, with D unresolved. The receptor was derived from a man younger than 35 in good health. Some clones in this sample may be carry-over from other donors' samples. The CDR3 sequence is CASSRPYPGYEQYF. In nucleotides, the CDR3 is TGTGCCAGCAGCCGACCGTATCCTGGATACGAGCAGTACTTC. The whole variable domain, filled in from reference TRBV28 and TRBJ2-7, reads DVKVTQSSRYLVKRTGEKVFLECVQDMDHENMFWYRQDPGLGLRLIYFSYDVKMKEKGDIPEGYSVSREKKERFSLILESASTNQTSMYLCASSRPYPGYEQYFGPGTRLTVT.